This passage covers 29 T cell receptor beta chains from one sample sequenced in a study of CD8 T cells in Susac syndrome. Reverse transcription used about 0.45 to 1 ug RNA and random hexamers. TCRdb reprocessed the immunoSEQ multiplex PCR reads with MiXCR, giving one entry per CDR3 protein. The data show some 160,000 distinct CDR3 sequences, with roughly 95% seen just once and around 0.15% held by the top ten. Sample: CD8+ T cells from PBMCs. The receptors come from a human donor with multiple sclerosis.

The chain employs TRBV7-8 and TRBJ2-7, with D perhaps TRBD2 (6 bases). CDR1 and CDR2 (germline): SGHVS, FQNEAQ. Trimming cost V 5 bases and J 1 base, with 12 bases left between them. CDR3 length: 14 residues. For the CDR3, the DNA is TGTGCCAGCAGCCCGGAGGGCGGGTCCTACGAGCAGTACTTC. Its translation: CASSPEGGSYEQYF. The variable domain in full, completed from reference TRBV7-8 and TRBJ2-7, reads GAGVSQSPRYKVAKRGQDVALRCDPISGHVSLFWYQQALGQGPEFLTYFQNEAQLDKSGLPSDRFFAERPEGSVSTLKIQRTQQEDSAVYLCASSPEGGSYEQYFGPGTRLTVT.

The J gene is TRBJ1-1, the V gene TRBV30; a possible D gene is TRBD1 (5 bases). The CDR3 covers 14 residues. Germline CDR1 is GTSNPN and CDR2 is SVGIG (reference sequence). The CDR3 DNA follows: TGTTCAGGGAGTCAGGGCCCATGGGACGCTGAAGCTTTCTTT. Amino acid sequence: CSGSQGPWDAEAFF.

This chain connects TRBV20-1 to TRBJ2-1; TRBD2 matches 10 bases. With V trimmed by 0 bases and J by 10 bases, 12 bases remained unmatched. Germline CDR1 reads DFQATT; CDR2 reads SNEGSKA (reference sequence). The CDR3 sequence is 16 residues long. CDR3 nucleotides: TGCAGTGCTAGAGATAGGGCTAGCGGGGGCCTCTGGGAGCAGTTCTTC. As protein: CSARDRASGGLWEQFF.

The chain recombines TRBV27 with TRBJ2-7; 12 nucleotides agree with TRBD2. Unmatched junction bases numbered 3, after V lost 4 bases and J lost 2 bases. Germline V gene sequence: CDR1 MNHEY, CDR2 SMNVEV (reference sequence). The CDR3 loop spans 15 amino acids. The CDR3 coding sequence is TGTGCCAGCAGTTCCTGGACTAGCGGGACCTACGAGCAGTACTTC. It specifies CASSSWTSGTYEQYF.

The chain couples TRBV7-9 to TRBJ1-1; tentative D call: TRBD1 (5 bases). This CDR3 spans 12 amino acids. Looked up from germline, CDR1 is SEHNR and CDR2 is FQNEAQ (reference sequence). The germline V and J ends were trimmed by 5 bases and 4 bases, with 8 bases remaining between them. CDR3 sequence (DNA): TGTGCCAGCAGCCGACAGATCACTGAAGCTTTCTTT. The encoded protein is CASSRQITEAFF.

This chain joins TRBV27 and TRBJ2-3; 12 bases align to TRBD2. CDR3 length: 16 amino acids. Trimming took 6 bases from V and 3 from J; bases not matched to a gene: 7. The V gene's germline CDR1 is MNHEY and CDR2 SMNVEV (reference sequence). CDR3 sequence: CASRPTSGGRTDTQYF. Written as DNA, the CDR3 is TGTGCCAGCAGACCGACTAGCGGGGGCCGTACAGATACGCAGTATTTT.

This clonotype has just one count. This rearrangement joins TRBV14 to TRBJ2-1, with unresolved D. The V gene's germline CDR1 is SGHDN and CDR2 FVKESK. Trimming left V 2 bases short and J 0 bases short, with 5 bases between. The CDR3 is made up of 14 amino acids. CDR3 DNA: TGTGCCAGCAGCCAATACACCTCCTACAATGAGCAGTTCTTC. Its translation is CASSQYTSYNEQFF.

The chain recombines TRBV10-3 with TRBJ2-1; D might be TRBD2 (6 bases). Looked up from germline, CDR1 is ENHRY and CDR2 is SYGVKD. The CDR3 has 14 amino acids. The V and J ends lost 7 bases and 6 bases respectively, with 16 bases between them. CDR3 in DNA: TGTGCCATCAACGAGGGACTGGGGGGCAATGAGCAGTTCTTC. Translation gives CAINEGLGGNEQFF.

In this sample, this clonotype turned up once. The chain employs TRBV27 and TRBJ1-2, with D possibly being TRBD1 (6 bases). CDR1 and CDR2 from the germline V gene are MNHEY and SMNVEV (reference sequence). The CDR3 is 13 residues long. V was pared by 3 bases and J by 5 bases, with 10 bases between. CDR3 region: CASSFGTTYGYTF. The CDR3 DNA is TGTGCCAGCAGTTTTGGGACAACTTATGGCTACACCTTC.

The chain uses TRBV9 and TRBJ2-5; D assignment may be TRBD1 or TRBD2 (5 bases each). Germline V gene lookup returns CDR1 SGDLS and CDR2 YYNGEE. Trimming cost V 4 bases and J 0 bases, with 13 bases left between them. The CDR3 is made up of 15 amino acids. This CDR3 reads CASSISGRHQETQYF. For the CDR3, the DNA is TGTGCCAGCAGCATATCGGGACGGCACCAAGAGACCCAGTACTTC.

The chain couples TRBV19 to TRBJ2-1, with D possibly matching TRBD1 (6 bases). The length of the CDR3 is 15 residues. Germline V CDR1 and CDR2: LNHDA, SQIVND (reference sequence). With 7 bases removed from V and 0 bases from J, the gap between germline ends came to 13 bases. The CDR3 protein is CASIDRSSSYNEQFF. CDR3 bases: TGTGCCAGTATCGACAGGAGTAGCTCCTACAATGAGCAGTTCTTC.

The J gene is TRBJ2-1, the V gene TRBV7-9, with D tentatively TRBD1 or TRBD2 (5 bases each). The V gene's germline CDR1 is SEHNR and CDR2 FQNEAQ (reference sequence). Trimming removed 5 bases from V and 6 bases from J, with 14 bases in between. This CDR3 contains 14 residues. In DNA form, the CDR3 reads TGTGCCAGCAGCCTCTCCGGGACGGCCAATGAGCAGTTCTTC. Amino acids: CASSLSGTANEQFF.

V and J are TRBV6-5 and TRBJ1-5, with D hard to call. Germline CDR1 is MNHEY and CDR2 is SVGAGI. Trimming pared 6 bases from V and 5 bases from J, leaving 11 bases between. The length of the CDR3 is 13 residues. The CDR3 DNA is TGTGCCAGCAGAACCACCCCCCATCAGCCCCAGCATTTT. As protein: CASRTTPHQPQHF.

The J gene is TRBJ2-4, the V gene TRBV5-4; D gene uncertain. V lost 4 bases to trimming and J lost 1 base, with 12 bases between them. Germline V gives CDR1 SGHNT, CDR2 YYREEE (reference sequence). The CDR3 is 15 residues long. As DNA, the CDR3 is TGTGCCAGCAGCGACCCATCCGAGGCCAAAAACATTCAGTACTTC. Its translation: CASSDPSEAKNIQYF.

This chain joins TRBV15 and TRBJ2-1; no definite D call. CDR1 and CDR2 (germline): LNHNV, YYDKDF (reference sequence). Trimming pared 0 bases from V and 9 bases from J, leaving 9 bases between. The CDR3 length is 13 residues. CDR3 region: CATSRDEGIEQFF. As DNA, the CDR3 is TGTGCCACCAGCAGAGATGAAGGGATTGAGCAGTTCTTC.

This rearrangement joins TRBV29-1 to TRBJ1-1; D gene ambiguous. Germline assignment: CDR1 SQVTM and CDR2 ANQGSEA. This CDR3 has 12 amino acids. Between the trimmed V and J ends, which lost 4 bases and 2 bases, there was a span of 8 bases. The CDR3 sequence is CSVGRINTEAFF. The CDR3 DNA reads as TGCAGCGTTGGCAGGATTAACACTGAAGCTTTCTTT.

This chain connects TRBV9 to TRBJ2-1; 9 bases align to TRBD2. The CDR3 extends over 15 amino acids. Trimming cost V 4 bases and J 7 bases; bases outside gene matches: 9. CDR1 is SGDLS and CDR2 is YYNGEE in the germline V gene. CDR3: CASSLGAGGLNEQFF. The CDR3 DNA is TGTGCCAGCAGCCTCGGAGCGGGAGGCCTAAATGAGCAGTTCTTC.

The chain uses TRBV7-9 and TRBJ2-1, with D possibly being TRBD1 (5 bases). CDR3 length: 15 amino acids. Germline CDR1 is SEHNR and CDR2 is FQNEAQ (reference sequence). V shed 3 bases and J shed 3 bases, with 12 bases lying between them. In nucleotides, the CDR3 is TGTGCCAGCAGCTTTCGGCAGGGCAACTACAATGAGCAGTTCTTC. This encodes CASSFRQGNYNEQFF.

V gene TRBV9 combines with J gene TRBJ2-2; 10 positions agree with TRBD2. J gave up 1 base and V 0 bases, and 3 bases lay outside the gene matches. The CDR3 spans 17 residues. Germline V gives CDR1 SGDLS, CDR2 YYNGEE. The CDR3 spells CASSVDRLAGNTGELFF. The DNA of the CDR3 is TGTGCCAGCAGCGTAGATAGACTAGCGGGGAACACCGGGGAGCTGTTTTTT.

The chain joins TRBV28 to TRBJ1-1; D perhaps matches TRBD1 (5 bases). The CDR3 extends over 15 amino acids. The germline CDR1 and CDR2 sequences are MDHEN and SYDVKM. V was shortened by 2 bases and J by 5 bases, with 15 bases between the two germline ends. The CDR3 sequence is CASSLERGLGTEAFF. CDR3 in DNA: TGTGCCAGCAGTTTAGAAAGGGGCCTGGGAACTGAAGCTTTCTTT.

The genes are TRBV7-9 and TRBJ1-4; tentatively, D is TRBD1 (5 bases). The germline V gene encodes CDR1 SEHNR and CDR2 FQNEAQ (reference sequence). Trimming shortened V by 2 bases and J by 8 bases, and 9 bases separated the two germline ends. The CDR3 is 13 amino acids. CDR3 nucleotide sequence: TGTGCCAGCAGCTTACGGGGGAGGGAAAAACTGTTTTTT. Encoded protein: CASSLRGREKLFF.

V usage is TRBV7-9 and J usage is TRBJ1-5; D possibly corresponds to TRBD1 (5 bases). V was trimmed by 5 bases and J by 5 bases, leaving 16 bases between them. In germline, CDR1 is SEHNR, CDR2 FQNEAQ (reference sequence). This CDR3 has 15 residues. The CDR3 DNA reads TGTGCCAGCAGCCAGGGTGGGAGGGGCGATCAGCCCCAGCATTTT. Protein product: CASSQGGRGDQPQHF.

CDR3 loop: CASRPGERGEQYF. The CDR3 nucleotides are TGCGCCAGCAGACCAGGGGAAAGGGGCGAGCAGTACTTC. The J gene is TRBJ2-7, the V gene TRBV5-1; TRBD1 might be the D (6 bases). The CDR3 spans 13 residues. Trimming cost V 5 bases and J 6 bases, with 15 bases left between them. Looked up from germline, CDR1 is SGHRS and CDR2 is YFSETQ.

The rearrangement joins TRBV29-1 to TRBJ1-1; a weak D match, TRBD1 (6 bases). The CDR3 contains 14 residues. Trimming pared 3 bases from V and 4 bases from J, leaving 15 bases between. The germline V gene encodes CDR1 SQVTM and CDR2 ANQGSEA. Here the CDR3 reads CSVEGASGSTEAFF. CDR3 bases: TGCAGCGTTGAGGGGGCCTCAGGGAGCACTGAAGCTTTCTTT.

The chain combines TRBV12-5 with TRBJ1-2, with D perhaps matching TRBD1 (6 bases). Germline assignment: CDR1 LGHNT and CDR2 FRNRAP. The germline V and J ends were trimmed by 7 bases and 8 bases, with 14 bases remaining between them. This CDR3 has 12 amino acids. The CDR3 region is CASEQGYGGYTF. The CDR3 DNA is TGTGCTAGTGAGCAGGGGTATGGCGGCTACACCTTC.

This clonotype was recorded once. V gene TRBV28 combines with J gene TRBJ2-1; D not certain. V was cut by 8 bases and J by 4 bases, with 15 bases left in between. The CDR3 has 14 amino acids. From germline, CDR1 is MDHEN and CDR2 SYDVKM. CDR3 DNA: TGTGCCAGCGGACGGACCGAATTATACAATGAGCAGTTCTTC. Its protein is CASGRTELYNEQFF. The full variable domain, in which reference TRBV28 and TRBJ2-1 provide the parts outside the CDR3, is DVKVTQSSRYLVKRTGEKVFLECVQDMDHENMFWYRQDPGLGLRLIYFSYDVKMKEKGDIPEGYSVSREKKERFSLILESASTNQTSMYLCASGRTELYNEQFFGPGTRLTVL.

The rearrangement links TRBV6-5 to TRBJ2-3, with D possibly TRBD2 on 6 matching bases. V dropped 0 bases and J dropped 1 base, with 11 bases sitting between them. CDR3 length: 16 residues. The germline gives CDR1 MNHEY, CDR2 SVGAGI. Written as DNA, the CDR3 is TGTGCCAGCAGTTACTCGGGGGGTATCCGCACAGATACGCAGTATTTT. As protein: CASSYSGGIRTDTQYF.

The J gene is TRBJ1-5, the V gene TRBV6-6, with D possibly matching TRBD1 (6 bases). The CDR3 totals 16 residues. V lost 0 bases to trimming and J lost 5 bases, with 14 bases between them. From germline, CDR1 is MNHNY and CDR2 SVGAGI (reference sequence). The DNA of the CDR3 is TGTGCCAGCAGTTACTCGCTCAGGGGAGAGGATCAGCCCCAGCATTTT. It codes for CASSYSLRGEDQPQHF.

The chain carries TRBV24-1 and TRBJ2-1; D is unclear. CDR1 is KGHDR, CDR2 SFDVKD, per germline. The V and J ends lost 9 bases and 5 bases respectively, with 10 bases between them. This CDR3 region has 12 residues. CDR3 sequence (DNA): TGTGCCACCTCGCGCGGCAACAATGAGCAGTTCTTC. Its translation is CATSRGNNEQFF.